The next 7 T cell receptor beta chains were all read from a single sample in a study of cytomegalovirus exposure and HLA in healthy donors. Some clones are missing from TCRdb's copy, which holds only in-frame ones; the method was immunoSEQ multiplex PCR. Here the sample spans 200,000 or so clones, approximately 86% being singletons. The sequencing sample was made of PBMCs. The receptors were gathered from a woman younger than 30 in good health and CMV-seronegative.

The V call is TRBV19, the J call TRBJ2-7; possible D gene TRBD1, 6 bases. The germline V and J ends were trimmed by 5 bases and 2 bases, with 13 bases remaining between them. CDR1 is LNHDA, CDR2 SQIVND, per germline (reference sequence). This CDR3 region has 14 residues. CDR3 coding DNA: TGTGCCAGTAGTCACAGGGAGACGGCCTACGAGCAGTACTTC. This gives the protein CASSHRETAYEQYF. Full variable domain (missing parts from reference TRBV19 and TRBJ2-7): DGGITQSPKYLFRKEGQNVTLSCEQNLNHDAMYWYRQDPGQGLRLIYYSQIVNDFQKGDIAEGYSVSREKKESFPLTVTSAQKNPTAFYLCASSHRETAYEQYFGPGTRLTVT.

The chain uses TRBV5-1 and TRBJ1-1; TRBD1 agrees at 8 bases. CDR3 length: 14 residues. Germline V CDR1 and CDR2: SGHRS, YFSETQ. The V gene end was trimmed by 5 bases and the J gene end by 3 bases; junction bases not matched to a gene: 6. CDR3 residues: CASRDRAEDTEAFF. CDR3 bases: TGCGCCAGCAGGGACAGGGCTGAGGACACTGAAGCTTTCTTT.

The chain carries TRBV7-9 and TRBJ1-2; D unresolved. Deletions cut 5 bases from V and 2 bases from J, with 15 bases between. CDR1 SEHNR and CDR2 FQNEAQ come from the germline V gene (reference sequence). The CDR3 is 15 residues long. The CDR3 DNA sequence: TGTGCCAGCAGCCGTCTTATCTCGGGGAACTATGGCTACACCTTC. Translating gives CASSRLISGNYGYTF.

The CDR3 protein is CSSLGTGDHEQFF. For the CDR3, the DNA is TGCAGCTCCCTCGGGACAGGGGACCATGAGCAGTTCTTC. The V and J genes are TRBV29-1 and TRBJ2-1; 10 nucleotides align to TRBD1. V was clipped by 8 bases and J by 8 bases; unmatched bases: 9. The CDR3 has 13 residues. Germline-derived CDR1 and CDR2 are SQVTM and ANQGSEA.

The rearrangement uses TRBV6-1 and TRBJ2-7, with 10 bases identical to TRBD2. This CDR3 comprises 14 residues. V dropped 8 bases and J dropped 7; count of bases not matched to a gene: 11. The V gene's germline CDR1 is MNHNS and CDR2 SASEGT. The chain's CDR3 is CASSELAGGGEQYF. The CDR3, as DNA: TGTGCCAGCTCTGAATTAGCGGGAGGAGGGGAGCAGTACTTC.

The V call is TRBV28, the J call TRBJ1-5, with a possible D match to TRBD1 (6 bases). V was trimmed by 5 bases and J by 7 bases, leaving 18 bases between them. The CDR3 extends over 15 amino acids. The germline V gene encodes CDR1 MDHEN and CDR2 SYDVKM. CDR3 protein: CASSETGTWGQPQHF. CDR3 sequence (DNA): TGTGCCAGCAGTGAAACAGGGACCTGGGGACAGCCCCAGCATTTT.

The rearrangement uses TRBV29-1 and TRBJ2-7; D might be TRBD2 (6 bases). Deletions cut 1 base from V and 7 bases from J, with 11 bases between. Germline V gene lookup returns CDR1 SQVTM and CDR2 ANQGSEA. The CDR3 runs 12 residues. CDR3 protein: CSVEGLGGEQYF. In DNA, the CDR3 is TGCAGCGTTGAAGGTCTAGGAGGGGAGCAGTACTTC.